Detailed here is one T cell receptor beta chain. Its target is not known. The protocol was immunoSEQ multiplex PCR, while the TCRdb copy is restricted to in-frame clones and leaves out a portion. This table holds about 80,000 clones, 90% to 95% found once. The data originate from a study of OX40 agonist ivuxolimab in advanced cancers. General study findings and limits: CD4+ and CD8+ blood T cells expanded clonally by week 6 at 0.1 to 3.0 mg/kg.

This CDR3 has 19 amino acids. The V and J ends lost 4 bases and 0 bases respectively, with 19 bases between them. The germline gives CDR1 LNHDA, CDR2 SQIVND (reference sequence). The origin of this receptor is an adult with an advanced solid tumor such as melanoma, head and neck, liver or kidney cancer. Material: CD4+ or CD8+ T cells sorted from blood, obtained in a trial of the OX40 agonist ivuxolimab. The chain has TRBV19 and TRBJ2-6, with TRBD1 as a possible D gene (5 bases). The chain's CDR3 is CASSTLLKADTSGANVLTF. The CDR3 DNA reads TGTGCCAGTAGTACCCTTTTAAAGGCGGACACCTCTGGGGCCAACGTCCTGACTTTC.